Listed below are T cell receptor beta chains from one sample, sequenced in a study of preoperative IRX-2 immunotherapy in early breast cancer. The data were produced by immunoSEQ multiplex PCR, yet TCRdb's version contains in-frame clones alone and is incomplete. The sample has about 67,000 clones, approximately 94% seen once; the top ten hold around 1.7%. The sample was collected from a patient treated with IRX-2 immunotherapy. The receptors were sampled from a human donor with breast cancer. Each CDR3 is given with its conserved first and last residue. The D gene is left open where the match is weak. Size values are once, few and many counts, or a class for expanded clones, and some rows have none.

v_gene,abundance,d_gene,j_gene,CDR3aa,CDR3nt
TRBV6-4,NA,NA,TRBJ2-1,CASSLGGGSYNEQFF,TGTGCCAGCAGTCTCGGAGGGGGTTCCTACAATGAGCAGTTCTTC
TRBV21-1,NA,NA,TRBJ1-2,CASSKGGYGYTF,TGTGCCAGCAGCAAAGGTGGCTATGGCTACACCTTC
TRBV6-5,NA,TRBD1,TRBJ2-3,CASSYDVTGEPDTQYF,TGTGCCAGCAGTTACGACGTAACAGGGGAGCCCGATACGCAGTATTTT
TRBV7-8,NA,NA,TRBJ2-7,CASSDPRGPQPYEQYF,TGTGCCAGCAGCGATCCCCGCGGCCCTCAGCCCTACGAGCAGTACTTC
TRBV11-2,NA,TRBD2,TRBJ2-5,CASSLDSGSMTQYF,TGTGCCAGCAGCTTAGACAGCGGGAGTATGACCCAGTACTTC
TRBV29-1,NA,NA,TRBJ1-2,CSVEGRAEYGYTF,TGCAGCGTTGAAGGTCGGGCGGAGTATGGCTACACCTTC
TRBV9,once,TRBD2,TRBJ2-3,CASSVVAVTSGGADTQYF,TGTGCCAGCAGCGTAGTTGCCGTAACTAGCGGGGGGGCAGATACGCAGTATTTT
TRBV7-8,NA,TRBD2,TRBJ2-7,CASSLTTSGIASYEQYF,TGTGCCAGCAGCTTAACGACTAGCGGGATAGCTTCCTACGAGCAGTACTTC
TRBV11-1,NA,NA,TRBJ2-7,CASSLDRIGRLSYEQYF,TGTGCCAGCAGCCTGGACCGAATTGGCAGACTTTCCTACGAGCAGTACTTC
TRBV19,NA,NA,TRBJ1-4,CASSSPGRSNEKLFF,TGTGCCAGTAGTAGCCCTGGACGGTCTAATGAAAAACTGTTTTTT
TRBV7-9,NA,NA,TRBJ2-7,CASSEGLVYEQYF,TGTGCCAGCAGCGAGGGACTTGTCTACGAGCAGTACTTC
TRBV5-1,NA,NA,TRBJ2-7,CASSFHPYNEQYF,TGCGCCAGCAGCTTCCATCCGTATAACGAGCAGTACTTC
TRBV6-5,NA,NA,TRBJ1-5,CASSADLSRQPQHF,TGTGCCAGCAGTGCTGACTTAAGCAGGCAGCCCCAGCATTTT
TRBV5-1,NA,NA,TRBJ2-3,CASSPPGTDTQYF,TGCGCCAGCAGCCCCCCAGGCACAGATACGCAGTATTTT
TRBV23-1,NA,TRBD1,TRBJ2-3,CASRPDRVQDTDTQYF,TGCGCCAGCCGACCGGACAGGGTTCAGGACACAGATACGCAGTATTTT
TRBV6-6,NA,NA,TRBJ2-3,CASSASTERDTQYF,TGTGCCAGCAGTGCGAGCACGGAGAGGGATACGCAGTATTTT
TRBV30,NA,NA,TRBJ1-2,CAWKFKGLSGYTF,TGTGCCTGGAAGTTTAAGGGGCTTAGTGGCTACACCTTC
TRBV7-3,NA,NA,TRBJ2-1,CASSTRDGSPYNEQFF,TGTGCCAGCAGCACCCGGGACGGGTCCCCCTACAATGAGCAGTTCTTC
TRBV7-7,NA,NA,TRBJ2-6,CASSPGTTLSGANVLTF,TGTGCCAGCAGCCCCGGGACGACTCTCTCTGGGGCCAACGTCCTGACTTTC
TRBV4-2,NA,TRBD2,TRBJ2-7,CASSQERGVSYEQYF,TGTGCCAGCAGCCAAGAGCGGGGGGTCTCCTACGAGCAGTACTTC
TRBV7-3,NA,NA,TRBJ2-3,CASSLGTRVSWQYF,TGTGCCAGCAGCTTAGGAACTCGAGTCTCTTGGCAGTATTTT
TRBV10-3,NA,NA,TRBJ2-1,CAITPRSSNEQFF,TGTGCCATAACCCCTAGAAGCAGCAATGAGCAGTTCTTC
TRBV14,NA,TRBD1,TRBJ1-2,CASSSGQLYGYTF,TGTGCCAGCAGCTCGGGACAGCTCTATGGCTACACCTTC
TRBV19,NA,NA,TRBJ1-3,CASSTGHRDSGNTIYF,TGTGCCAGTAGTACGGGCCACAGGGACTCTGGAAACACCATATATTTT
TRBV7-2,NA,TRBD1,TRBJ2-7,CASSQGTVRSYEQYF,TGTGCCAGCAGCCAAGGGACAGTAAGATCCTACGAGCAGTACTTC
TRBV11-2,NA,NA,TRBJ1-6,CASSLARVSYNSPLHF,TGTGCCAGCAGCTTAGCCCGGGTCTCCTATAATTCACCCCTCCACTTT
TRBV9,NA,NA,TRBJ1-4,CASSETPAEKLFF,TGTGCCAGCAGCGAAACACCGGCAGAAAAACTGTTTTTT
TRBV5-8,NA,TRBD1,TRBJ1-2,CASSSGQGVYGYTF,TGTGCCAGCAGCTCAGGACAGGGCGTCTATGGCTACACCTTC
TRBV7-3,NA,NA,TRBJ1-6,CASSLTGNAYNSPLHF,TGTGCCAGCAGCTTAACCGGGAACGCCTATAATTCACCCCTCCACTTT
TRBV4-1,once,NA,TRBJ2-3,CASSQRSRGTSTDTQYF,TGCGCCAGCAGCCAACGTTCCCGGGGGACTAGCACAGATACGCAGTATTTT
TRBV7-3,NA,NA,TRBJ2-7,CASSFGGGYEQYF,TGTGCCAGCAGCTTTGGCGGTGGCTACGAGCAGTACTTC
TRBV6-5,NA,TRBD1,TRBJ1-5,CASSRGQGGQPQHF,TGTGCCAGCAGCCGGGGACAGGGCGGACAGCCCCAGCATTTT
TRBV5-4,NA,TRBD2,TRBJ2-1,CASSLILAGDDEQFF,TGTGCCAGCAGCTTGATACTAGCGGGAGACGATGAGCAGTTCTTC
TRBV19,NA,TRBD1,TRBJ1-4,CASSSRDRGRRGEKLFF,TGTGCCAGTAGTAGTCGGGACAGGGGGCGTCGTGGTGAAAAACTGTTTTTT
TRBV4-2,NA,NA,TRBJ2-1,CASSHRSSDSYNEQFF,TGTGCCAGCAGCCACCGATCTAGCGACTCCTACAATGAGCAGTTCTTC